A single sample gave rise to the 32 T cell receptor beta chains below, sequenced in a study of cytomegalovirus exposure and HLA in healthy donors. Both 60 Vbeta primers and 13 Jbeta primers went into the PCR. TCRdb keeps only in-frame clones here, not all; method: immunoSEQ multiplex PCR. The listing records about 140,000 clones. The specimen was PBMCs. These receptor sequences come from a male donor in good health and CMV-seronegative.

The chain joins TRBV6-5 to TRBJ1-2; unclear D gene. The CDR3 covers 13 residues. Between the trimmed V and J ends, which lost 2 bases and 9 bases, there was a span of 13 bases. The germline V gene has CDR1 MNHEY and CDR2 SVGAGI. The CDR3 spells CASSYGVGGSYTF. DNA for the CDR3: TGTGCCAGCAGTTACGGGGTCGGAGGGAGCTACACCTTC.

The rearrangement joins TRBV5-1 to TRBJ1-2; D perhaps matches TRBD1 (5 bases). Germline assignment: CDR1 SGHRS and CDR2 YFSETQ. V was pared by 4 bases and J by 3 bases, with 16 bases between. The CDR3 is made up of 15 amino acids. CDR3 sequence: CASSPGFPFDYGYTF. CDR3 sequence (DNA): TGCGCCAGCAGCCCAGGGTTTCCCTTTGACTATGGCTACACCTTC.

The chain is built from TRBV10-1 and TRBJ2-7; a weak D match, TRBD1 (6 bases). Per germline, CDR1 WNHNN and CDR2 SYGVQD (reference sequence). V was shortened by 3 bases and J by 6 bases, with 9 bases between the two germline ends. This CDR3 has 12 residues. This CDR3 reads CASSEGGPEQYF. The CDR3, as DNA: TGCGCCAGCAGTGAAGGGGGTCCCGAGCAGTACTTC.

The chain couples TRBV18 to TRBJ2-7; weak D call: TRBD1 (6 bases). The CDR3 totals 14 residues. The germline V and J ends were trimmed by 3 bases and 3 bases, with 12 bases remaining between them. Germline CDR1 is KGHSH and CDR2 is LQKENI. The CDR3 sequence is CASSPQGSHYEQYF. Here the CDR3 DNA reads TGTGCCAGCTCACCCCAGGGGTCCCACTACGAGCAGTACTTC.

The CDR3 sequence is CASSGHRGPGNTIYF. The DNA for the CDR3 is TGTGCCAGCAGCGGGCACAGGGGGCCTGGAAACACCATATATTTT. The chain recombines TRBV9 with TRBJ1-3, with 9 positions matching TRBD1. This CDR3 has 15 residues. From germline, CDR1 is SGDLS and CDR2 YYNGEE. The V segment lost 3 bases and the J segment 2 bases; nucleotides outside the gene matches: 3.

The chain carries TRBV6-5 and TRBJ2-5, with TRBD1 matching over 8 bases. After removal of 2 bases from V and 7 bases from J, the junction contained 0 bases not matched to a gene. Germline V gene lookup returns CDR1 MNHEY and CDR2 SVGAGI. The CDR3 sequence is 12 residues long. CDR3 nucleotides: TGTGCCAGCAGTTACGGACAGGGGACCCAGTACTTC. Residues: CASSYGQGTQYF.

The chain uses TRBV23-1 and TRBJ2-6; TRBD1 matches 8 bases. TRBV23-1 is classed as an ORF, of uncertain function. The V segment lost 3 bases and the J segment 0 bases; nucleotides outside the gene matches: 10. The CDR3 covers 19 residues. CDR3 coding DNA: TGCGCCAGCAGTCACCCTCGGACAGGGATCCCCTCTGGGGCCAACGTCCTGACTTTC. Protein product: CASSHPRTGIPSGANVLTF.

This chain connects TRBV9 to TRBJ2-5; 8 bases are a match to TRBD1. The ends lost 4 bases at V and 5 bases at J; junction bases unmatched: 7. Germline V gives CDR1 SGDLS, CDR2 YYNGEE. CDR3 length: 14 residues. In nucleotides, the CDR3 is TGTGCCAGCAGCCCAGGGGGCGCGAAGGAGACCCAGTACTTC. Translation gives CASSPGGAKETQYF.

The rearrangement uses TRBV19 and TRBJ1-2; the D is unclear. The CDR3 length is 14 residues. The germline gives CDR1 LNHDA, CDR2 SQIVND (reference sequence). V was trimmed by 3 bases and J by 1 base, leaving 9 bases between them. DNA for the CDR3: TGTGCCAGTAGTATTAGCGGCAATAACTATGGCTACACCTTC. Residues: CASSISGNNYGYTF. Full variable domain (outside the CDR3, taken from reference TRBV19 and TRBJ1-2): DGGITQSPKYLFRKEGQNVTLSCEQNLNHDAMYWYRQDPGQGLRLIYYSQIVNDFQKGDIAEGYSVSREKKESFPLTVTSAQKNPTAFYLCASSISGNNYGYTFGSGTRLTVV.

CDR3 bases: TGTGCCAGTAGCCCTTACAGGGAAAGGAACTATGGCTACACCTTC. It translates to CASSPYRERNYGYTF. V gene TRBV19 combines with J gene TRBJ1-2; a possible D gene is TRBD1 (6 bases). V shed 6 bases and J shed 2 bases, with 16 bases lying between them. CDR1 and CDR2 from the germline V gene are LNHDA and SQIVND (reference sequence). CDR3 size: 15 residues.

This chain uses TRBV7-2 with TRBJ2-7, with 9 bases matching TRBD1. The CDR3 extends over 16 amino acids. The V gene's germline CDR1 is SGHTA and CDR2 FQGNSA. Trimming cost V 5 bases and J 5 bases; bases outside gene matches: 13. The CDR3 coding sequence is TGTGCCAGCAGCCACCCGGCAGGACAGGGGCGGAACGAGCAGTACTTC. Protein sequence: CASSHPAGQGRNEQYF.

The chain recombines TRBV7-9 with TRBJ1-2, with D perhaps TRBD1 (6 bases). CDR1 is SEHNR and CDR2 is FQNEAQ in the germline V gene (reference sequence). V was clipped by 1 base and J by 8 bases, with 17 bases between them. The CDR3 is 15 residues long. This CDR3 reads CASSLGTAAAGGYTF. CDR3 DNA sequence: TGTGCCAGCAGCTTAGGGACAGCTGCGGCGGGCGGCTACACCTTC. The variable domain in full, completed from reference TRBV7-9 and TRBJ1-2, reads DTGVSQNPRHKITKRGQNVTFRCDPISEHNRLYWYRQTLGQGPEFLTYFQNEAQLEKSRLLSDRFSAERPKGSFSTLEIQRTEQGDSAMYLCASSLGTAAAGGYTFGSGTRLTVV.

The chain combines TRBV7-9 with TRBJ1-5; D is perhaps TRBD1 (5 bases). CDR1 SEHNR and CDR2 FQNEAQ come from the germline V gene (reference sequence). V lost 3 bases, J lost 7 bases, and 13 bases lay in between. The CDR3 is 14 amino acids. The CDR3 nucleotides are TGTGCCAGCAGCTTTTCAGGGTCTAAACAGCCCCAGCATTTT. This sequence encodes CASSFSGSKQPQHF.

The chain couples TRBV9 to TRBJ2-2; D perhaps matches TRBD2 (6 bases). The CDR3 totals 16 residues. Germline V lookup: CDR1 SGDLS, CDR2 YYNGEE. Trimming removed 7 bases from V and 4 bases from J, with 20 bases in between. CDR3 amino acids: CASSSSPGGITGELFF. The CDR3 region has the DNA TGTGCCAGCTCCTCTTCCCCCGGGGGAATCACCGGGGAGCTGTTTTTT. The full variable domain, with the rest looked up from reference TRBV9 and TRBJ2-2, is DSGVTQTPKHLITATGQRVTLRCSPRSGDLSVYWYQQSLDQGLQFLIQYYNGEERAKGNILERFSAQQFPDLHSELNLSSLELGDSALYFCASSSSPGGITGELFFGEGSRLTVL.

The chain couples TRBV28 to TRBJ2-7, with 10 bases fitting TRBD2. The CDR3 is made up of 15 amino acids. J gave up 3 bases and V 3 bases, and 5 bases lay outside the gene matches. The germline gives CDR1 MDHEN, CDR2 SYDVKM. The CDR3 loop reads CASSLRTSGDYEQYF. CDR3 DNA sequence: TGTGCCAGCAGTTTGCGGACTAGCGGTGACTACGAGCAGTACTTC.

The chain joins TRBV9 to TRBJ2-3, with D perhaps matching TRBD2 (5 bases). The CDR3 consists of 14 residues. CDR1 SGDLS and CDR2 YYNGEE come from the germline V gene. Deletions cut 5 bases from V and 2 bases from J, with 12 bases between. Written as DNA, the CDR3 is TGTGCCAGCAGTCTTAGCGCTCCCACAGATACGCAGTATTTT. Amino acid sequence: CASSLSAPTDTQYF.

This sequence joins TRBV4-3 and TRBJ1-5, with TRBD1 matching over 7 bases. From germline, CDR1 is LGHNA and CDR2 YSLEER. The CDR3 is 17 residues long. V lost 0 bases and J lost 2; bases outside the gene matches: 7. CDR3 in amino acids: CASSQDGPGQRNQPQHF. The DNA for the CDR3 is TGCGCCAGCAGCCAAGATGGGCCGGGACAGCGCAATCAGCCCCAGCATTTT.

This rearrangement joins TRBV23-1 to TRBJ2-3; 9 positions agree with TRBD1. TRBV23-1 is assigned to the ORF class and has an uncertain function. The V gene end was trimmed by 4 bases and the J gene end by 1 base; junction bases not matched to a gene: 0. This CDR3 spans 14 amino acids. This CDR3 is CASSRDRGTDTQYF. In DNA form, the CDR3 reads TGCGCCAGCAGTCGGGACAGGGGCACAGATACGCAGTATTTT.

The CDR3 here is CASSEFQGAEAFF. The CDR3 DNA reads TGTGCCAGCAGTGAATTTCAGGGGGCTGAAGCTTTCTTT. The chain uses TRBV6-1 and TRBJ1-1; TRBD1 aligns across 7 bases. This CDR3 region has 13 residues. Trimming took 2 bases from V and 6 from J; bases not matched to a gene: 3. Germline CDR1 and CDR2: MNHNS and SASEGT.

The chain is built from TRBV4-2 and TRBJ2-7; D is unclear. V lost 4 bases to trimming and J lost 5 bases, with 6 bases between them. Germline V gene lookup returns CDR1 LGHNA and CDR2 YNFKEQ. The CDR3 is 11 amino acids. CDR3 nucleotide sequence: TGTGCCAGCAGCCTGGCGGACGAGCAGTACTTC. Translation: CASSLADEQYF.

V gene TRBV11-1 combines with J gene TRBJ2-1; 12 positions match TRBD2. The CDR3 length is 15 residues. Germline CDR1 reads SGHAT; CDR2 reads FQDESV (reference sequence). V gave up 3 bases and J gave up 9 bases; unmatched junction bases: 6. In DNA form, the CDR3 reads TGTGCCAGCAGCTTGGGGACTAGCGGGTTGAGTGAGCAGTTCTTC. It codes for CASSLGTSGLSEQFF. Complete variable domain (other parts from reference TRBV11-1 and TRBJ2-1): EAEVAQSPRYKITEKSQAVAFWCDPISGHATLYWYRQILGQGPELLVQFQDESVVDDSQLPKDRFSAERLKGVDSTLKIQPAELGDSAMYLCASSLGTSGLSEQFFGPGTRLTVL.

The rearrangement joins TRBV2 to TRBJ2-4, with 9 bases matching TRBD1. Germline V gene lookup returns CDR1 SNHLY and CDR2 FYNNEI. V trimming: 1 base; J trimming: 2 bases; junction bases outside the gene matches: 3. The CDR3 covers 16 residues. CDR3 coding DNA: TGTGCCAGCAGTGAAGTGGGACAGGGTACCAAAAACATTCAGTACTTC. Its protein product is CASSEVGQGTKNIQYF. The full variable domain, completed using reference TRBV2 and TRBJ2-4, is EPEVTQTPSHQVTQMGQEVILRCVPISNHLYFYWYRQILGQKVEFLVSFYNNEISEKSEIFDDQFSVERPDGSNFTLKIRSTKLEDSAMYFCASSEVGQGTKNIQYFGAGTRLSVL.

The CDR3 DNA reads TGTGCCAGCAGTCGGACAGGGGGTTATGATACGCAGTATTTT. Its translation: CASSRTGGYDTQYF. The J gene is TRBJ2-3, the V gene TRBV2; TRBD1 matches at 10 bases. The CDR3 is 14 residues long. The germline gives CDR1 SNHLY, CDR2 FYNNEI. V was pared by 5 bases and J by 6 bases, with 5 bases of the junction left unmatched.

V gene TRBV5-1 combines with J gene TRBJ2-7, with TRBD1 matching 9 bases. V trimming: 2 bases; J trimming: 0 bases; junction bases outside the gene matches: 3. Per germline, CDR1 SGHRS and CDR2 YFSETQ. CDR3 size: 15 residues. For the CDR3, the DNA is TGCGCCAGCAGCTTACAGGGGGCGAGCTCCTACGAGCAGTACTTC. Amino acids: CASSLQGASSYEQYF. Based on the CDR3 plus reference TRBV5-1 and TRBJ2-7, the full variable domain is KAGVTQTPRYLIKTRGQQVTLSCSPISGHRSVSWYQQTPGQGLQFLFEYFSETQRNKGNFPGRFSGRQFSNSRSEMNVSTLELGDSALYLCASSLQGASSYEQYFGPGTRLTVT.

V usage is TRBV19 and J usage is TRBJ2-7; 7 bases align to TRBD1. Germline assignment: CDR1 LNHDA and CDR2 SQIVND (reference sequence). The CDR3 covers 14 residues. Losses at the gene ends were 5 bases for V and 2 bases for J; bases not matched to a gene: 6. Written as DNA, the CDR3 is TGTGCCAGTAGTGGAAAAGGACAGGCCTACGAGCAGTACTTC. This gives the protein CASSGKGQAYEQYF.

The CDR3: CASSWASRDRGSGELFF. CDR3 bases: TGTGCCAGCAGCTGGGCAAGTCGGGACAGGGGGTCCGGGGAGCTGTTTTTT. The chain couples TRBV13 to TRBJ2-2, with TRBD1 matching over 11 bases. V was pared by 4 bases and J by 6 bases, with 10 bases of the junction left unmatched. This CDR3 region has 17 residues. Germline loops: CDR1 PRHDT, CDR2 FYEKMQ (reference sequence).

This chain links TRBV29-1 with TRBJ1-1; D gene uncertain. This CDR3 is built from 13 residues. In germline, CDR1 is SQVTM, CDR2 ANQGSEA. Deletions cut 4 bases from V and 4 bases from J, with 13 bases between. For the CDR3, the DNA is TGCAGCGTTGCGCGGGGTTCGGGCACTGAAGCTTTCTTT. Translation gives CSVARGSGTEAFF. The full variable domain, its missing parts supplied by reference TRBV29-1 and TRBJ1-1, is SAVISQKPSRDICQRGTSLTIQCQVDSQVTMMFWYRQQPGQSLTLIATANQGSEATYESGFVIDKFPISRPNLTFSTLTVSNMSPEDSSIYLCSVARGSGTEAFFGQGTRLTVV.

Concerning this clone itself: A junction boundary mismatches the germline segment, possibly from a read error. The same CDR3 is also encoded by other DNA sequences in this sample. This chain connects TRBV9 to TRBJ1-2, with TRBD1 matching 7 bases. CDR1 and CDR2 from the germline V gene are SGDLS and YYNGEE. This CDR3 is built from 15 residues. CDR3 sequence (DNA): TGCGCCAGCAGCGTAGCCGCACAGGGGCCTGGGGGCTACACCTTC. It encodes CASSVAAQGPGGYTF.

CDR3 region: CASPLPTDRGLDGNTIYF. Here the CDR3 DNA reads TGTGCCAGCCCCCTACCAACGGACAGGGGTCTAGATGGAAACACCATATATTTT. The chain is built from TRBV7-3 and TRBJ1-3, with 9 bases fitting TRBD1. The trim removed 8 bases at V and 3 bases at J, leaving 17 bases unmatched. Germline V gene data show CDR1 as SGHTA and CDR2 as FQGTGA. The CDR3 is 18 residues long.

The chain uses TRBV30 and TRBJ1-4; TRBD1 matches at 7 bases. Germline V gene sequence: CDR1 GTSNPN, CDR2 SVGIG (reference sequence). The CDR3 loop spans 13 amino acids. The J segment lost 7 bases and the V segment lost 3 bases, leaving 5 bases of the junction unmatched. CDR3 residues: CAWSDRAFEKLFF. The CDR3 DNA follows: TGTGCCTGGAGCGACAGGGCTTTTGAAAAACTGTTTTTT.

CDR3 nucleotides: TGTGCCTGGGATGCCGGACAGGGTGGTCAGCCCCAGCATTTT. Translation gives CAWDAGQGGQPQHF. The V call is TRBV30, the J call TRBJ1-5; 8 nucleotides line up with TRBD1. With V trimmed by 5 bases and J by 6 bases, 9 bases remained unmatched. CDR3 length equals 14 residues. Germline CDR1 reads GTSNPN; CDR2 reads SVGIG (reference sequence).

The chain joins TRBV9 to TRBJ2-5; TRBD1 aligns across 7 bases. The CDR3 is 14 amino acids. After removal of 3 bases from V and 6 bases from J, the junction contained 8 bases not matched to a gene. CDR1 is SGDLS and CDR2 is YYNGEE in the germline V gene. The CDR3 region is CASSDTGTEKTQYF. The DNA for the CDR3 is TGTGCCAGCAGCGACACCGGGACAGAAAAGACCCAGTACTTC. Full variable domain (missing parts from reference TRBV9 and TRBJ2-5): DSGVTQTPKHLITATGQRVTLRCSPRSGDLSVYWYQQSLDQGLQFLIQYYNGEERAKGNILERFSAQQFPDLHSELNLSSLELGDSALYFCASSDTGTEKTQYFGPGTRLLVL.